This TCR beta chain was documented in a study of response to subunit inactivated influenza vaccine. A word on this clonotype: Antigen unknown.

Study-level points and caveats: The authors proposed limited new T cell recruitment per seasonal influenza vaccination.

Germline CDR1 is SGDLS and CDR2 is YYNGEE. V was shortened by 7 bases and J by 5 bases, with 16 bases between the two germline ends. This CDR3 has 13 amino acids. From the RT-PCR reads, TCRdb called clonotypes with MiXCR, one entry per CDR3 protein. The sample lists under 500,000 distinct CDR3 sequences; approximately 11% were seen once. The chain links TRBV9 to TRBJ2-7, with D uncertain. The sequencing here drew on PBMCs from blood, taken about 6 weeks after vaccination. This clonotype was sampled from a man between 45 and 60 years old who received an inactivated influenza vaccine. Here the CDR3 DNA reads TGTGCCAGCGGTCCCCAGCGTTCCCACGAGCAGTACTTC. This gives the protein CASGPQRSHEQYF.